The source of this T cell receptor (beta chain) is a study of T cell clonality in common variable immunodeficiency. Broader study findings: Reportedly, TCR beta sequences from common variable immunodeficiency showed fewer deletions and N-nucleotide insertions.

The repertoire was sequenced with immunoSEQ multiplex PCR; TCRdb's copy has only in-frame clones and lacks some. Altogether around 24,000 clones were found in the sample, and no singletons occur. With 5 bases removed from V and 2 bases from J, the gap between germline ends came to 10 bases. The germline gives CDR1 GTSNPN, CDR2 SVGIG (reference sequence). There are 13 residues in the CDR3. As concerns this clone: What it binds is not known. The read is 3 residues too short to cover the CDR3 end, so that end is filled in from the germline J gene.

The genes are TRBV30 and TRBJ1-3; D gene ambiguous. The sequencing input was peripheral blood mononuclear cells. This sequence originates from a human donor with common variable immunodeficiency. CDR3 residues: CAWLSKAGNTIYF. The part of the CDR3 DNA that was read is TGTGCCTGGCTCTCGAAGGCTGGAAACACC.